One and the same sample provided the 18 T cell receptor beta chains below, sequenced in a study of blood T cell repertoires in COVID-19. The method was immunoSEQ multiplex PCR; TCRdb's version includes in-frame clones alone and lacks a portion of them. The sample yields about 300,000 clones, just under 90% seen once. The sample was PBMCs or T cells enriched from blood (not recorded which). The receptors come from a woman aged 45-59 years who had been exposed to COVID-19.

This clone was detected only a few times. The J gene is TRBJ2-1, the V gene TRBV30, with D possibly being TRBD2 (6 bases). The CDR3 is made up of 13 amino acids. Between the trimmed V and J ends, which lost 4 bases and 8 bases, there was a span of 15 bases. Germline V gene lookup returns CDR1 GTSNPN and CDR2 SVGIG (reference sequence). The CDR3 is CAWTLPRGDEQFF. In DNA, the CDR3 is TGTGCCTGGACCCTCCCGCGGGGCGATGAGCAGTTCTTC.

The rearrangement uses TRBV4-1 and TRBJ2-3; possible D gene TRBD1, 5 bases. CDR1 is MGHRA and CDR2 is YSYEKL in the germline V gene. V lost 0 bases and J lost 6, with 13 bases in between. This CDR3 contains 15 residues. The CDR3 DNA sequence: TGCGCCAGCAGCCAAGATCATGGGGCTACGGATACGCAGTATTTT. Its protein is CASSQDHGATDTQYF.

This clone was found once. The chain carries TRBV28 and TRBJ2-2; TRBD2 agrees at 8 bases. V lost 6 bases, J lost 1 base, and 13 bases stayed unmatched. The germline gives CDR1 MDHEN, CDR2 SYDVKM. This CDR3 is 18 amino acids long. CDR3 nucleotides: TGTGCCAGCAGCCCCCCCCGGAGGCTAGCGGGGAACACCGGGGAGCTGTTTTTT. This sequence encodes CASSPPRRLAGNTGELFF.

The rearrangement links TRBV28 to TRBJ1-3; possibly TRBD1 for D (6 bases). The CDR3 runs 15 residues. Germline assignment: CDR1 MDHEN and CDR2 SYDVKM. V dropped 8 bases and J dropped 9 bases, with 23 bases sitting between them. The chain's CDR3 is CASAHPGQEVCTIYF. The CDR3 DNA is TGTGCCAGCGCCCACCCGGGACAAGAGGTTTGCACCATATATTTT.

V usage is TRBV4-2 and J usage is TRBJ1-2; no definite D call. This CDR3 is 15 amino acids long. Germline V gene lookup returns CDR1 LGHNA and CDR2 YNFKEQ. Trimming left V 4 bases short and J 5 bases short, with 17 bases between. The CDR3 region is CASSPGRGSRYGYTF. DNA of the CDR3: TGTGCCAGCAGCCCCGGTCGAGGGTCTCGGTATGGCTACACCTTC.

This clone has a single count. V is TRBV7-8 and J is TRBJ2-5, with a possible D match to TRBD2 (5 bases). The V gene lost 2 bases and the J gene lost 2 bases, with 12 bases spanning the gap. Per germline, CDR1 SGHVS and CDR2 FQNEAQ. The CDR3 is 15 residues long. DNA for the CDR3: TGTGCCAGCAGCTTATTTAGCGACCTACAAGAGACCCAGTACTTC. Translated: CASSLFSDLQETQYF.

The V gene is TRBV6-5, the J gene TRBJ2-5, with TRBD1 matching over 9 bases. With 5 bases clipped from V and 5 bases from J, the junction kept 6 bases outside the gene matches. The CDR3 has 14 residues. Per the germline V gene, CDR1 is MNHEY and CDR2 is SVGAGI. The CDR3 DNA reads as TGTGCCAGCAGTCTCCGGACAGGGGTGGAGACCCAGTACTTC. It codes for CASSLRTGVETQYF.

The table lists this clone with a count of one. Here the CDR3 reads CASSFSYGYTF. As DNA, the CDR3 is TGTGCCAGCAGTTTCAGCTATGGCTACACCTTC. The rearrangement uses TRBV12-3 or TRBV12-4 and TRBJ1-2; the D is unclear. CDR3 length: 11 residues. The V end lost 3 bases, the J end lost 4 bases, and 3 bases lay between the germline ends.

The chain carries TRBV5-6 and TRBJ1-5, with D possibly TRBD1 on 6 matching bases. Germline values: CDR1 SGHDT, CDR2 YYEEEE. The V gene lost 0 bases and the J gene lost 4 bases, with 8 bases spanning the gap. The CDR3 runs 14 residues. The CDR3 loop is CASSLGGQNQPQHF. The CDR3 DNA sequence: TGTGCCAGCAGCTTGGGGGGGCAGAATCAGCCCCAGCATTTT.

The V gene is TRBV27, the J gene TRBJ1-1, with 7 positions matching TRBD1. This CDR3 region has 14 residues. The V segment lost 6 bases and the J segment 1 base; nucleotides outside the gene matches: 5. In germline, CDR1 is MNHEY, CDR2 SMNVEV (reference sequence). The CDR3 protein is CASRPGQRNTEAFF. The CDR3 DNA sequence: TGTGCCAGCAGACCGGGACAGAGGAACACTGAAGCTTTCTTT.

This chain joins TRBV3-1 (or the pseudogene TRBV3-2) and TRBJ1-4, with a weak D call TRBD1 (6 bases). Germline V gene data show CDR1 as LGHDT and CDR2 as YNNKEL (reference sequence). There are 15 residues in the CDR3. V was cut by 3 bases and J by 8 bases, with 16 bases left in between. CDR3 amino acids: CASSQDQGLGEKLFF. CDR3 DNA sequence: TGTGCCAGCAGCCAGGACCAGGGGTTAGGAGAAAAACTGTTTTTT.

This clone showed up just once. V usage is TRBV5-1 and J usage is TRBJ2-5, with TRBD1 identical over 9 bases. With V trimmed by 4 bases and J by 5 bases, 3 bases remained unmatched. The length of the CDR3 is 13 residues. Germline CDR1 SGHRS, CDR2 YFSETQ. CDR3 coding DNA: TGCGCCAGCAGCCAGACAGGGGGTGAGACCCAGTACTTC. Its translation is CASSQTGGETQYF.

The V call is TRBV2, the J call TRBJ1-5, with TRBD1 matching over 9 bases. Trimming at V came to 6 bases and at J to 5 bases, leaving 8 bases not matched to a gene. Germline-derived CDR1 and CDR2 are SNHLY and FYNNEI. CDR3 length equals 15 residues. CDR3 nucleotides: TGTGCCAGCAGGGGACAGGGTGTTTTCGATCAGCCCCAGCATTTT. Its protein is CASRGQGVFDQPQHF.

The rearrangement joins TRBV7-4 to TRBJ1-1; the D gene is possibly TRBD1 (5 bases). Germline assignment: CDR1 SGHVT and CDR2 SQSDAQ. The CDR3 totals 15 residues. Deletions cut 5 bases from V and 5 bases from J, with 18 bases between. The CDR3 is CASSPGGGRTTEAFF. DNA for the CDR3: TGTGCCAGCAGCCCCGGGGGAGGCAGGACGACTGAAGCTTTCTTT.

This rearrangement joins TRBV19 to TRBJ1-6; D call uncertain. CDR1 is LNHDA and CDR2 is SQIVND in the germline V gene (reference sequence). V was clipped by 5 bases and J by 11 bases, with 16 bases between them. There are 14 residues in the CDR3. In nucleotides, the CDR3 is TGTGCCAGTAGTCAAGGTCCGGGGATCCCACCCCTCCACTTT. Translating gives CASSQGPGIPPLHF.

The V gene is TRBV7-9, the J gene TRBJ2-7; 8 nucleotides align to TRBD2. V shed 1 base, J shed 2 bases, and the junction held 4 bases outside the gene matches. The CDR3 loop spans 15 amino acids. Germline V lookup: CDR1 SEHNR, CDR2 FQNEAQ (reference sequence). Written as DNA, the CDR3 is TGTGCCAGCAGCTTAGGTGGGGGACTAGCCTACGAGCAGTACTTC. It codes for CASSLGGGLAYEQYF.

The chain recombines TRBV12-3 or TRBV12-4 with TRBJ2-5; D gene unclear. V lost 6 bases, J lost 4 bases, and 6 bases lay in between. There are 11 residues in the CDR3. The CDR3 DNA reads TGTGCCAGCAGAAGAGGAGAGACCCAGTACTTC. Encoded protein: CASRRGETQYF.

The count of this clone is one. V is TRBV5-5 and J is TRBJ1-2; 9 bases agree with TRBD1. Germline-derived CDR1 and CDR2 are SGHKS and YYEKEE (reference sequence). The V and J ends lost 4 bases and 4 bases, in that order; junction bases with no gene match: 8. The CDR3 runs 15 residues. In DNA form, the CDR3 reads TGTGCCAGCAGCCCCGGGACAGGGACCGTCTATGGCTACACCTTC. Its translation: CASSPGTGTVYGYTF.